Each of the 27 T cell receptor beta chains below was sequenced from the same sample in a study of T cell changes during pregnancy in multiple sclerosis. The data were produced by immunoSEQ multiplex PCR, yet TCRdb's version contains in-frame clones alone and is incomplete. The sample has around 43,000 clones, 89% seen once. The sequencing used CD4+ T cells from peripheral blood mononuclear cells, collected in the first trimester of pregnancy. The receptors derive from a female donor with multiple sclerosis, enrolled in a pregnancy study.

This clone was found once. The rearrangement links TRBV10-3 to TRBJ2-2, with D perhaps matching TRBD2 (8 bases). The germline V gene has CDR1 ENHRY and CDR2 SYGVKD. The V gene lost 8 bases and the J gene lost 7 bases, with 20 bases spanning the gap. The CDR3 length is 15 residues. In DNA, the CDR3 is TGTGCCATCGCAGGGGGTCCAGGGACTAGCGGGGAGCTGTTTTTT. It yields the protein CAIAGGPGTSGELFF.

DNA of the CDR3: TGTGCCAGCAGCCCCCGGACAGGTGTGGAAAAACTGTTTTTT. The encoded protein is CASSPRTGVEKLFF. V gene TRBV4-2 combines with J gene TRBJ1-4, with 7 bases that match TRBD1. The CDR3 runs to 14 residues. From germline, CDR1 is LGHNA and CDR2 YNFKEQ. V lost 4 bases to trimming and J lost 8 bases; unmatched junction nucleotides: 7.

V and J are TRBV5-1 and TRBJ1-2, with 7 nucleotides matching TRBD1. V gave up 0 bases and J gave up 0 bases; unmatched junction bases: 8. Germline V gene data show CDR1 as SGHRS and CDR2 as YFSETQ. The CDR3 sequence is 17 residues long. CDR3 amino acids: CASSLAGGRRANYGYTF. CDR3 DNA: TGCGCCAGCAGCTTGGCAGGGGGGCGTAGGGCTAACTATGGCTACACCTTC.

V and J are TRBV10-3 and TRBJ1-1; D remains unclear. V dropped 3 bases and J dropped 1 base, with 6 bases sitting between them. The CDR3 has 13 residues. Germline V gene lookup returns CDR1 ENHRY and CDR2 SYGVKD. The CDR3 spells CAISENSNTEAFF. CDR3 DNA sequence: TGTGCCATCAGTGAAAACTCGAACACTGAAGCTTTCTTT.

This chain links TRBV7-7 with TRBJ2-3; 7 nucleotides align to TRBD2. The CDR3 loop spans 17 amino acids. Germline CDR1 reads SSHAT; CDR2 reads FNYEAQ (reference sequence). V lost 3 bases and J lost 6; bases outside the gene matches: 15. CDR3 amino acids: CASSFGPAGSGGDTQYF. The CDR3 DNA is TGTGCCAGCAGCTTTGGCCCCGCCGGGTCCGGGGGGGATACGCAGTATTTT.

The V gene is TRBV6-5, the J gene TRBJ2-7; 7 bases agree with TRBD1. This CDR3 region has 14 residues. CDR1 and CDR2 from the germline V gene are MNHEY and SVGAGI. V was clipped by 2 bases and J by 7 bases; unmatched bases: 8. CDR3 sequence: CASSYEQGLWEQYF. CDR3 in DNA: TGTGCCAGCAGTTACGAACAGGGGTTATGGGAGCAGTACTTC.

The chain joins TRBV10-2 to TRBJ2-5, with D possibly TRBD1 on 6 matching bases. V was pared by 5 bases and J by 4 bases, with 11 bases between. Germline V gene data show CDR1 as WSHSY and CDR2 as SAAADI. CDR3 length: 13 residues. CDR3 nucleotides: TGCGCCAGCAGTACAGGGAACTCAGAGACCCAGTACTTC. It encodes CASSTGNSETQYF.

This clone was detected only a few times. The chain links TRBV28 to TRBJ1-2; the D gene is possibly TRBD1 (6 bases). Between the trimmed V and J ends, which lost 0 bases and 7 bases, there was a span of 15 bases. This CDR3 contains 15 residues. The germline gives CDR1 MDHEN, CDR2 SYDVKM. The CDR3 bases are TGTGCCAGCAGTTTATGGGGGGCAGGGGACGGTGGCTACACCTTC. It encodes CASSLWGAGDGGYTF.

This chain links TRBV5-1 with TRBJ2-6; no clear D. This CDR3 is 15 amino acids long. CDR1 and CDR2 from the germline V gene are SGHRS and YFSETQ. Trimming took off 4 bases at V and 0 bases at J, with 8 bases between the two ends. In DNA form, the CDR3 reads TGCGCCAGCAGCCTACAGCCCTCTGGGGCCAACGTCCTGACTTTC. Amino acids: CASSLQPSGANVLTF.

This rearrangement joins TRBV2 to TRBJ2-2, with 13 bases lining up with TRBD2. The CDR3 runs 16 residues. CDR1 and CDR2 from the germline V gene are SNHLY and FYNNEI. V shed 7 bases, J shed 6 bases, and the junction held 8 bases outside the gene matches. CDR3 coding DNA: TGTGCCAGCACTCCGGGACTAGCGGGACAAGCCGGGGAGCTGTTTTTT. It yields the protein CASTPGLAGQAGELFF.

This chain links TRBV28 with TRBJ2-3, with D tentatively TRBD1 (6 bases). Trimming removed 6 bases at V and 3 bases at J, with 16 bases between. The CDR3 is 15 residues long. Germline assignment: CDR1 MDHEN and CDR2 SYDVKM. The CDR3 loop is CASSPSGTHTDTQYF. The CDR3 region has the DNA TGTGCCAGCAGCCCCTCCGGGACACATACAGATACGCAGTATTTT.

This chain links TRBV29-1 with TRBJ2-5; 9 bases line up with TRBD1. This CDR3 has 13 amino acids. Germline-derived CDR1 and CDR2 are SQVTM and ANQGSEA. The junction had 7 bases not matched to a gene; V was cut back by 8 bases and J by 3 bases. CDR3: CSLKTGGEETQYF. The CDR3 DNA follows: TGCAGCCTTAAGACAGGGGGTGAAGAGACCCAGTACTTC.

The chain is built from TRBV5-1 and TRBJ2-7, with TRBD1 as a possible D gene (6 bases). The CDR3 runs 10 residues. V was clipped by 5 bases and J by 6 bases, with 6 bases between them. Germline-derived CDR1 and CDR2 are SGHRS and YFSETQ. CDR3 sequence: CASRGGEQYF. The CDR3 nucleotides read TGCGCCAGCAGAGGGGGCGAGCAGTACTTC.

V usage is TRBV6-6 and J usage is TRBJ2-3; TRBD2 matches at 9 bases. CDR1 is MNHNY, CDR2 SVGAGI, per germline (reference sequence). Trimming at V came to 5 bases and at J to 2 bases, leaving 8 bases not matched to a gene. This CDR3 spans 16 amino acids. The DNA for the CDR3 is TGTGCCAGCAGTCTCGGACTAGCGCCGGTCACAGATACGCAGTATTTT. Residues: CASSLGLAPVTDTQYF.

This rearrangement joins TRBV7-9 to TRBJ2-7; the D gene is possibly TRBD1 (6 bases). V was shortened by 5 bases and J by 0 bases, with 20 bases between the two germline ends. The V gene's germline CDR1 is SEHNR and CDR2 FQNEAQ (reference sequence). The CDR3 spans 17 residues. The CDR3 region is CASSHPRTAGRSYEQYF. The CDR3 DNA reads TGTGCCAGCAGCCATCCCCGGACAGCCGGTCGCTCCTACGAGCAGTACTTC.

With respect to this clone: The junction shows a germline mismatch at one end, possibly a read error. This sequence joins TRBV2 and TRBJ2-2, with TRBD2 matching over 9 bases. The germline CDR1 and CDR2 sequences are SNHLY and FYNNEI. The CDR3 has 15 residues. CDR3 residues: CASTWASGNSGELFF. In DNA form, the CDR3 reads TGTGCCAGCACGTGGGCTAGCGGGAACTCCGGGGAGCTGTTTTTT.

The rearrangement uses TRBV7-3 and TRBJ2-7; 10 positions agree with TRBD1. The CDR3 spans 14 residues. Germline V CDR1 and CDR2: SGHTA, FQGTGA. The V and J ends lost 3 bases and 7 bases, in that order; junction bases with no gene match: 6. In nucleotides, the CDR3 is TGTGCCAGCAGCTTGAGACAGGGGGCGGGGGAGCAGTACTTC. Translation gives CASSLRQGAGEQYF.

This sequence joins TRBV4-1 and TRBJ2-7; 7 bases line up with TRBD2. CDR3 length equals 15 residues. Unmatched junction bases numbered 3, after V lost 1 base and J lost 0 bases. CDR1 MGHRA and CDR2 YSYEKL come from the germline V gene. CDR3 nucleotide sequence: TGCGCCAGCAGCCAAGCGCCGGGGGGCTCCTACGAGCAGTACTTC. It encodes CASSQAPGGSYEQYF.

Only a few counts were recorded for this clone. The rearrangement links TRBV10-3 to TRBJ2-2; perhaps TRBD1 as D (6 bases). The CDR3 spans 17 residues. Germline V CDR1 and CDR2: ENHRY, SYGVKD. V was shortened by 0 bases and J by 0 bases, with 11 bases between the two germline ends. In nucleotides, the CDR3 is TGTGCCATCAGTGAGTCCACAGGGTTCGCGAACACCGGGGAGCTGTTTTTT. Its translation: CAISESTGFANTGELFF.

The rearrangement uses TRBV7-9 and TRBJ1-1, with TRBD1 identical over 7 bases. From germline, CDR1 is SEHNR and CDR2 FQNEAQ (reference sequence). The CDR3 spans 16 residues. V dropped 1 base and J dropped 11; count of bases not matched to a gene: 16. The CDR3 DNA reads TGTGCCAGCAGCTTAGGGTTGGGACAGCAGCTAAGAGGGGCTTTCTTT. Amino acids: CASSLGLGQQLRGAFF.

The chain recombines TRBV6-6 with TRBJ2-7, with 10 bases that match TRBD1. The length of the CDR3 is 13 residues. V lost 5 bases and J lost 5; bases outside the gene matches: 3. Germline V gene sequence: CDR1 MNHNY, CDR2 SVGAGI (reference sequence). CDR3 protein: CASSVTGGNEQYF. The CDR3 nucleotides are TGTGCCAGCAGTGTGACAGGGGGCAACGAGCAGTACTTC.

This sequence joins TRBV7-8 and TRBJ2-1; 7 bases map to TRBD2. CDR3 length: 14 amino acids. Germline loops: CDR1 SGHVS, CDR2 FQNEAQ. After removal of 10 bases from V and 3 bases from J, the junction contained 9 bases not matched to a gene. The CDR3 is CAISSGAYYNEQFF. The CDR3 DNA follows: TGTGCCATATCAAGCGGGGCGTACTACAATGAGCAGTTCTTC.

This clone turned up a few times. The rearrangement links TRBV11-2 to TRBJ2-7, with TRBD1 matching over 9 bases. V lost 5 bases, J lost 7 bases, and 9 bases stayed unmatched. Per germline, CDR1 SGHAT and CDR2 FQNNGV. The CDR3 loop spans 14 amino acids. CDR3 DNA sequence: TGTGCCAGCAGCACGACAGGGGGACTTATTGAGCAGTACTTC. Amino acids: CASSTTGGLIEQYF.

The chain combines TRBV7-2 with TRBJ1-5; 9 nucleotides agree with TRBD1. CDR3 length: 16 residues. V lost 3 bases, J lost 1 base, and 4 bases stayed unmatched. The germline gives CDR1 SGHTA, CDR2 FQGNSA. CDR3 nucleotide sequence: TGTGCCAGCAGCTTCACGGACAGGGGAAGCAATCAGCCCCAGCATTTT. It specifies CASSFTDRGSNQPQHF.

This rearrangement joins TRBV18 to TRBJ1-3, with 7 bases fitting TRBD1. Unmatched junction bases numbered 3, after V lost 1 base and J lost 3 bases. This CDR3 is built from 15 residues. Germline CDR1 KGHSH, CDR2 LQKENI. This CDR3 is CASSPQGAYGNTIYF. CDR3 DNA sequence: TGTGCCAGCTCACCACAGGGGGCGTATGGAAACACCATATATTTT.

This rearrangement joins TRBV10-3 to TRBJ2-5, with 10 bases fitting TRBD2. The DNA end favors TRBJ2-7, so the J call may be wrong. The CDR3 is 16 residues long. CDR1 is ENHRY and CDR2 is SYGVKD in the germline V gene. DNA for the CDR3: TGTGCCATCAGGTCCGCTAGCGGGGGAGACTCCTACGAGCAGTACTTC. Translating it yields CAIRSASGGDSYEQYF.

This sequence joins TRBV4-1 and TRBJ1-3; 7 positions match TRBD1. CDR3 length equals 14 residues. Trimming at V came to 3 bases and at J to 2 bases, leaving 1 base not matched to a gene. Germline V gene sequence: CDR1 MGHRA, CDR2 YSYEKL. The CDR3 DNA reads TGCGCCAGCAGCCAGGGGACAGCTGGAAACACCATATATTTT. It translates to CASSQGTAGNTIYF.